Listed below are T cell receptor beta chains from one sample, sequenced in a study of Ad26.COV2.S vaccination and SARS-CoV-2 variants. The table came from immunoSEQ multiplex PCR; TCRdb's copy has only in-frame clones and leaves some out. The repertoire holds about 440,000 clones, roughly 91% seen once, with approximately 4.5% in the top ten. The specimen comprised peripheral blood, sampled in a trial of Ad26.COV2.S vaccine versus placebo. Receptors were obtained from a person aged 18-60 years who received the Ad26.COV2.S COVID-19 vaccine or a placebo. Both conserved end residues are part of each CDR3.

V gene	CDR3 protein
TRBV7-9	CASRVNSGQGNSGANVLTF
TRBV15	CATSETRTGNEQFF
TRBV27	CASSLGTSDEQFF
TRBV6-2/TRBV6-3	CASSFLRDVQETQYF
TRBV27	CASSPWTGTRRFF
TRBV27	CASSFRGTDFYEKLFF
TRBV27	CASPIREPYEQYF
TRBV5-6	CASRGPHEQFF
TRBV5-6	CASSLRTDGELFF
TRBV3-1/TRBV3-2	CASSQTNTEAFF
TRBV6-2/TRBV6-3	CASSTQGRYGYTF
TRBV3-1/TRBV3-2	CASSQTIRNKETQYF
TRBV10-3	CAINGQGEETQYF
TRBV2	CASRSGELFF
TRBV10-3	CAISESLGYNEQFF
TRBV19	CASSRQETQYF
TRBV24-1	CATSEAGAAQETQYF
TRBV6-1	CASSESLGVEQYF
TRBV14	CASSYNTGGTGELFF
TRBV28	CASSLVTNQPQHF